This T cell receptor (beta chain) comes out of a study of identical twins. The CDR3 is 15 residues long. Trimming removed 7 bases at V and 0 bases at J, with 16 bases between. Germline V gene lookup returns CDR1 SNHLY and CDR2 FYNNEI. Each CDR3 protein is one row after TCRdb ran MiXCR on the 5' RACE reads. In the table there are 450,000 or so distinct CDR3 sequences, roughly 13% of which are singletons. This clonotype showed up just a few times. These same records also appear under a second study, on yellow fever vaccine responses in identical twins. As reported in that work: Reportedly, twins' vaccine T cell responses looked partly convergent and partly personalized.

The chain carries TRBV2 and TRBJ2-7, with D perhaps TRBD2 (6 bases). This sequence originates from a woman aged 18-29 years in good health. Sequencing was done on a sample of CD4+ T cells sorted from blood. CDR3 amino acids: CASTSGQTSSYEQYF. CDR3 DNA sequence: TGTGCCAGCACGAGCGGCCAGACTAGCTCCTACGAGCAGTACTTC.